These 22 T cell receptor beta chains came from one sample sequenced in a study of cytomegalovirus exposure and HLA in healthy donors. The PCR ran on 60 Vbeta and 13 Jbeta primers. TCRdb keeps only in-frame clones here, not all; method: immunoSEQ multiplex PCR. The table has about 110,000 clones, approximately 82% seen once. Sequences were obtained from PBMCs. The receptors stem from a man aged 25-45 years in good health and CMV-seropositive.

In nucleotides, the CDR3 is TGCGCCAGCAGCTTGGAGGGGGGGCGCGTCTATGGCTACACCTTC. This encodes CASSLEGGRVYGYTF. V is TRBV5-1 and J is TRBJ1-2; a weak D match, TRBD1 (6 bases). V lost 0 bases, J lost 4 bases, and 13 bases lay in between. CDR1 is SGHRS and CDR2 is YFSETQ in the germline V gene. There are 15 residues in the CDR3.

Only one count was recorded for this clone. The V gene is TRBV29-1, the J gene TRBJ1-2; tentatively, D is TRBD1 (6 bases). Trimming removed 0 bases at V and 0 bases at J, with 17 bases between. This CDR3 spans 17 amino acids. Germline assignment: CDR1 SQVTM and CDR2 ANQGSEA. CDR3 in amino acids: CSVEDGGGEPSNYGYTF. CDR3 sequence (DNA): TGCAGCGTTGAAGACGGCGGGGGCGAACCTTCTAACTATGGCTACACCTTC.

V and J are TRBV7-8 and TRBJ2-3, with 8 bases that match TRBD2. Trimming removed 5 bases from V and 6 bases from J; junction bases left unmatched: 13. Germline V gene sequence: CDR1 SGHVS, CDR2 FQNEAQ. The CDR3 extends over 16 amino acids. This chain's CDR3 is CASSDSIQASGDTQYF. In DNA form, the CDR3 reads TGTGCCAGCAGCGATTCAATCCAGGCTAGCGGGGATACGCAGTATTTT. Together with reference TRBV7-8 and TRBJ2-3, the CDR3 gives the full variable domain: GAGVSQSPRYKVAKRGQDVALRCDPISGHVSLFWYQQALGQGPEFLTYFQNEAQLDKSGLPSDRFFAERPEGSVSTLKIQRTQQEDSAVYLCASSDSIQASGDTQYFGPGTRLTVL.

The V gene is TRBV5-5, the J gene TRBJ1-6, with D tentatively TRBD1 (6 bases). CDR3 size: 17 residues. The V and J ends lost 6 bases and 7 bases respectively, with 23 bases between them. The germline V gene has CDR1 SGHKS and CDR2 YYEKEE (reference sequence). CDR3 loop: CASTPGFRDMTNSPLHF. The DNA of the CDR3 is TGTGCCAGCACCCCCGGTTTCCGGGACATGACCAATTCACCCCTCCACTTT.

This chain connects TRBV15 to TRBJ2-1; maybe TRBD1 (5 bases). From germline, CDR1 is LNHNV and CDR2 YYDKDF (reference sequence). Trimming pared 5 bases from V and 0 bases from J, leaving 14 bases between. The CDR3 length is 16 residues. In nucleotides, the CDR3 is TGTGCCACCAGCTCACCAGGGATCCACTCCTACAATGAGCAGTTCTTC. Translated, it gives CATSSPGIHSYNEQFF.

The chain joins TRBV7-9 to TRBJ2-7; 7 bases map to TRBD1. The CDR3 contains 15 residues. Germline lookup yields CDR1 SEHNR and CDR2 FQNEAQ (reference sequence). V lost 4 bases, J lost 4 bases, and 10 bases stayed unmatched. The CDR3 DNA reads as TGTGCCAGCAGCTCCTTGACAGGGAACAGATACGAGCAGTACTTC. Amino acids: CASSSLTGNRYEQYF.

This clone has only a few counts. The J gene is TRBJ1-6, the V gene TRBV6-6; D is perhaps TRBD1 (5 bases). CDR1 is MNHNY and CDR2 is SVGAGI in the germline V gene (reference sequence). The CDR3 loop spans 16 amino acids. V dropped 5 bases and J dropped 8 bases, with 19 bases sitting between them. CDR3 residues: CASSTNRGGGDSPLHF. CDR3 coding DNA: TGTGCCAGCAGTACCAACCGCGGGGGGGGAGATTCACCCCTCCACTTT.

In its sample, this clone was seen a few times. The genes are TRBV5-1 and TRBJ2-5; 8 positions agree with TRBD2. From germline, CDR1 is SGHRS and CDR2 YFSETQ. The CDR3 covers 15 residues. V lost 1 base and J lost 5; bases outside the gene matches: 7. In DNA, the CDR3 is TGCGCCAGCAGCTTGACGGGGGGGCCCCCGGAGACCCAGTACTTC. Its protein is CASSLTGGPPETQYF.

V and J are TRBV5-1 and TRBJ2-5; 7 bases align to TRBD1. Trimming took 2 bases from V and 5 from J; bases not matched to a gene: 15. Looked up from germline, CDR1 is SGHRS and CDR2 is YFSETQ. This CDR3 comprises 17 residues. In DNA form, the CDR3 reads TGCGCCAGCAGCTTCCAACCGGACAGACAGGGAAGGGAGACCCAGTACTTC. Translation gives CASSFQPDRQGRETQYF.

The gene calls are TRBV5-1 and TRBJ2-7; TRBD2 matches at 7 bases. Losses at the gene ends were 3 bases for V and 3 bases for J; bases not matched to a gene: 6. The CDR3 covers 14 residues. CDR1 is SGHRS, CDR2 YFSETQ, per germline. CDR3 nucleotides: TGCGCCAGCAGCTGGGGGGGGAGGCTCTACGAGCAGTACTTC. As protein: CASSWGGRLYEQYF.

This clone has more than one count but fewer than ten. This CDR3 reads CASTQTGGPSEQYF. For the CDR3, the DNA is TGTGCCAGCACACAGACAGGGGGCCCTTCCGAGCAGTACTTC. The chain joins TRBV27 to TRBJ2-7; 10 nucleotides align to TRBD1. After removal of 7 bases from V and 6 bases from J, the junction contained 9 bases not matched to a gene. Germline V gene data show CDR1 as MNHEY and CDR2 as SMNVEV (reference sequence). The CDR3 spans 14 residues.

The J gene is TRBJ1-6, the V gene TRBV10-2, with D possibly being TRBD1 (5 bases). This CDR3 is 13 amino acids long. Germline loops: CDR1 WSHSY, CDR2 SAAADI. The V and J ends lost 3 bases and 13 bases respectively, with 13 bases between them. The CDR3 loop is CASSDPGVGPLHF. In nucleotides, the CDR3 is TGCGCCAGCAGTGACCCGGGGGTGGGGCCCCTCCACTTT.

The chain combines TRBV7-9 with TRBJ2-5; 7 bases map to TRBD1. The CDR3 runs to 11 residues. Germline V gene lookup returns CDR1 SEHNR and CDR2 FQNEAQ (reference sequence). The V and J ends lost 5 bases and 10 bases, in that order; junction bases with no gene match: 4. The CDR3, as DNA: TGTGCCAGCAGCCCCGGGACAGACCAGTACTTC. Its translation: CASSPGTDQYF.

The chain joins TRBV9 to TRBJ2-1; no definite D call. Germline values: CDR1 SGDLS, CDR2 YYNGEE. Trimming took 3 bases from V and 0 from J, leaving 10 bases between them. The CDR3 covers 15 residues. The CDR3 coding sequence is TGTGCCAGCAGCGCCACCATAGACTCCTACAATGAGCAGTTCTTC. Its translation is CASSATIDSYNEQFF.

J is TRBJ2-3 and V is TRBV11-3; 7 positions match TRBD2. V dropped 3 bases and J dropped 1; count of bases not matched to a gene: 4. The CDR3 is 15 amino acids. In germline, CDR1 is SGHNT, CDR2 YENEEA. CDR3 in DNA: TGTGCCAGCAGCTTGGGGGGGGACCGCACAGATACGCAGTATTTT. It encodes CASSLGGDRTDTQYF.

The chain employs TRBV19 and TRBJ1-1; D unresolved. The ends were cut back, 5 bases at V and 0 bases at J, with 13 bases in the middle. Germline V CDR1 and CDR2: LNHDA, SQIVND (reference sequence). The length of the CDR3 is 15 residues. The DNA of the CDR3 is TGTGCCAGTAGTGTCGGACGGGAGGTGAACACTGAAGCTTTCTTT. It codes for CASSVGREVNTEAFF.

A remark on this clone: Distinct nucleotide sequences in the sample also encode this CDR3. This chain connects TRBV20-1 to TRBJ2-5; the D gene is possibly TRBD2 (5 bases). The CDR3 totals 11 residues. V was pared by 5 bases and J by 5 bases, with 9 bases between. Germline V gene data show CDR1 as DFQATT and CDR2 as SNEGSKA (reference sequence). The CDR3: CSARTGETQYF. CDR3 DNA: TGCAGTGCTCGTACGGGGGAGACCCAGTACTTC.

The chain uses TRBV28 and TRBJ1-3; 7 bases are shared with TRBD1. Germline-derived CDR1 and CDR2 are MDHEN and SYDVKM. The CDR3 is 16 residues long. Trimming removed 5 bases from V and 1 base from J; junction bases left unmatched: 8. The CDR3 DNA follows: TGTGCCAGCAGTCTCGACAGGGACGTGTCTGGAAACACCATATATTTT. Translation: CASSLDRDVSGNTIYF.

This rearrangement joins TRBV19 to TRBJ1-1, with D possibly TRBD1 on 5 matching bases. Germline CDR1 reads LNHDA; CDR2 reads SQIVND (reference sequence). Between the trimmed V and J ends, which lost 5 bases and 0 bases, there was a span of 13 bases. This CDR3 is 15 amino acids long. CDR3 DNA: TGTGCCAGTAGTCCGGCAGACAGATTGAACACTGAAGCTTTCTTT. Translated, it gives CASSPADRLNTEAFF.

The chain couples TRBV7-2 to TRBJ1-6; tentative D call: TRBD1 (5 bases). Trimming left V 1 base short and J 7 bases short, with 14 bases between. There are 16 residues in the CDR3. Germline lookup yields CDR1 SGHTA and CDR2 FQGNSA. CDR3 DNA: TGTGCCAGCAGCTTAGTGAAGCAGGGTAGGAATTCACCCCTCCACTTT. Protein sequence: CASSLVKQGRNSPLHF. The variable domain in full, with the rest retrieved from reference TRBV7-2 and TRBJ1-6, is GAGVSQSPSNKVTEKGKDVELRCDPISGHTALYWYRQSLGQGLEFLIYFQGNSAPDKSGLPSDRFSAERTGGSVSTLTIQRTQQEDSAVYLCASSLVKQGRNSPLHFGNGTRLTVT.

This clone showed up just a few times. V and J are TRBV18 and TRBJ2-1; D perhaps matches TRBD1 (6 bases). The CDR3 is made up of 24 amino acids. The V and J ends lost 6 bases and 3 bases respectively, with 42 bases between them. The germline gives CDR1 KGHSH, CDR2 LQKENI. The CDR3 DNA is TGTGCCAGCTCCCTGATGATCCCACAAAAGCCACCACGGACAGAGAGTAGTGGCTACAATGAGCAGTTCTTC. It specifies CASSLMIPQKPPRTESSGYNEQFF.

This clone has only a few counts. This sequence joins TRBV7-9 and TRBJ2-5, with a weak D call TRBD2 (5 bases). The CDR3 covers 11 residues. Trimming removed 1 base at V and 10 bases at J, with 7 bases between. CDR1 is SEHNR and CDR2 is FQNEAQ in the germline V gene (reference sequence). The CDR3 protein is CASSLDGVQYF. Written as DNA, the CDR3 is TGTGCCAGCAGCTTAGACGGGGTCCAGTACTTC.